This passage covers 20 T cell receptor beta chains from one sample sequenced in a study of CD4 T cells in relation to SARS-CoV-2 and coronaviruses (dated by TCRdb to the early 2020s). CD4+ T cells from unexposed donors were collected before the COVID-19 pandemic (2011-2018). The receptor library was made with the immunoSEQ multiplex PCR assay. Not all clones reach the TCRdb copy of this immuneACCESS table, which keeps in-frame sequences only. Checked studies attribute under half of the gap to unresolved V genes and leave the rest unexplained. This sample gives about 68,000 clones in total; 85% to 95% of them show up just once. Approximately 0.21% of the sample is held by the ten biggest clonotypes. The sample consisted of naive CD4+ T cells from PBMCs. The cell subset or site label, read with the paper, signifies: naive CD4+ T cells isolated by negative enrichment. The receptors originated from a human donor in good health.

The chain couples TRBV18 to TRBJ2-5; TRBD1 might be the D (6 bases). This CDR3 is 13 amino acids long. Germline CDR1 reads KGHSH; CDR2 reads LQKENI. V was shortened by 3 bases and J by 5 bases, with 10 bases between the two germline ends. The CDR3 DNA reads TGTGCCAGCTCACCCCAGGGGTTGGAGACCCAGTACTTC. Its protein product is CASSPQGLETQYF.

This clone was detected once. The rearrangement uses TRBV11-2 and TRBJ2-7, with 8 bases that match TRBD1. CDR1 SGHAT and CDR2 FQNNGV come from the germline V gene. This CDR3 region has 17 residues. V lost 5 bases and J lost 3; bases outside the gene matches: 15. DNA for the CDR3: TGTGCCAGCAGCCCAAAACCCGGGACAGGTGATTTCTACGAGCAGTACTTC. Amino acid sequence: CASSPKPGTGDFYEQYF.

CDR3 in amino acids: CASRGGRADGYTF. The CDR3 coding sequence is TGTGCCAGCAGGGGAGGCAGGGCGGATGGCTACACCTTC. V usage is TRBV12-3 or TRBV12-4 and J usage is TRBJ1-2, with a weak D call TRBD1 (5 bases). V was clipped by 6 bases and J by 6 bases, with 14 bases between them. The length of the CDR3 is 13 residues.

The chain carries TRBV25-1 and TRBJ2-2; D gene unclear. In germline, CDR1 is MGHDK, CDR2 SYGVNS. This CDR3 contains 14 residues. Trimming cost V 4 bases and J 4 bases, with 10 bases left between them. Here the CDR3 reads CASSAFMGTGELFF. DNA of the CDR3: TGTGCCAGCAGTGCCTTCATGGGCACCGGGGAGCTGTTTTTT.

V is TRBV7-2 and J is TRBJ2-7; 8 bases map to TRBD1. There are 15 residues in the CDR3. Germline values: CDR1 SGHTA, CDR2 FQGNSA. With 1 base clipped from V and 6 bases from J, the junction kept 8 bases outside the gene matches. The CDR3 region has the DNA TGTGCCAGCAGCTTAGTAAGTCAGGGGGCCCTCGAGCAGTACTTC. Its translation: CASSLVSQGALEQYF.

The chain uses TRBV9 and TRBJ2-2; 8 bases align to TRBD1. This CDR3 has 16 residues. V shed 3 bases, J shed 4 bases, and the junction held 8 bases outside the gene matches. Germline assignment: CDR1 SGDLS and CDR2 YYNGEE. The CDR3 protein is CASSDRGQAGTGELFF. Here the CDR3 DNA reads TGTGCCAGCAGCGACCGGGGACAGGCCGGCACCGGGGAGCTGTTTTTT.

V and J are TRBV2 and TRBJ2-5; no clear D gene. CDR1 SNHLY and CDR2 FYNNEI come from the germline V gene. The length of the CDR3 is 14 residues. Trimming stripped 6 bases from V and 1 base from J, with 12 bases between. In nucleotides, the CDR3 is TGTGCCAGCAGGGCCCCAGCGCTCCAAGAGACCCAGTACTTC. Its translation is CASRAPALQETQYF.

The rearrangement joins TRBV5-1 to TRBJ2-1; D possibly corresponds to TRBD2 (6 bases). The CDR3 has 16 amino acids. Looked up from germline, CDR1 is SGHRS and CDR2 is YFSETQ. With 0 bases removed from V and 3 bases from J, the gap between germline ends came to 13 bases. CDR3 nucleotide sequence: TGCGCCAGCAGCTTGGCCGGGACTGCCAACTACAATGAGCAGTTCTTC. Amino acids: CASSLAGTANYNEQFF.

This clone was recorded a few times. The chain is built from TRBV28 and TRBJ2-2, with 11 bases identical to TRBD2. The CDR3 length is 16 residues. V shed 3 bases, J shed 4 bases, and the junction held 4 bases outside the gene matches. Germline V gives CDR1 MDHEN, CDR2 SYDVKM. The CDR3 bases are TGTGCCAGCAGTTTGCTAGCGGGGGGAGGCACCGGGGAGCTGTTTTTT. Encoded protein: CASSLLAGGGTGELFF.

DNA of the CDR3: TGCAGTGCTAGTGAAGCGGGACAGGAAGCTTTCTTT. The encoded protein is CSASEAGQEAFF. This chain links TRBV20-1 with TRBJ1-1, with 7 bases that match TRBD1. The CDR3 contains 12 residues. The germline V gene encodes CDR1 DFQATT and CDR2 SNEGSKA (reference sequence). V was clipped by 3 bases and J by 8 bases; unmatched bases: 6.

V is TRBV30 and J is TRBJ2-1; TRBD2 agrees at 15 bases. This CDR3 comprises 16 residues. J gave up 7 bases and V 5 bases, and 9 bases lay outside the gene matches. Germline loops: CDR1 GTSNPN, CDR2 SVGIG (reference sequence). The CDR3 is CAWGMGLAGGQNEQFF. As DNA, the CDR3 is TGTGCCTGGGGTATGGGACTAGCGGGGGGACAAAATGAGCAGTTCTTC.

The chain carries TRBV5-1 and TRBJ1-6; possible D gene TRBD1, 6 bases. The germline V gene has CDR1 SGHRS and CDR2 YFSETQ. This CDR3 spans 16 amino acids. Between the trimmed V and J ends, which lost 0 bases and 5 bases, there was a span of 12 bases. CDR3 DNA: TGCGCCAGCAGCTTGGCCATACAGGGTAATAATTCACCCCTCCACTTT. It encodes CASSLAIQGNNSPLHF.

The chain carries TRBV27 and TRBJ2-7; 11 bases match TRBD1. The CDR3 runs to 14 residues. V lost 5 bases to trimming and J lost 6 bases; unmatched junction nucleotides: 6. CDR1 is MNHEY, CDR2 SMNVEV, per germline (reference sequence). The CDR3 bases are TGTGCCAGCAGTCTATGGACAGGGGGCAGCGAGCAGTACTTC. Amino acid sequence: CASSLWTGGSEQYF.

The V gene is TRBV5-1, the J gene TRBJ1-5, with a tentative D call TRBD1 (6 bases). The germline V and J ends were trimmed by 4 bases and 3 bases, with 14 bases remaining between them. This CDR3 has 15 amino acids. Germline-derived CDR1 and CDR2 are SGHRS and YFSETQ. The DNA of the CDR3 is TGCGCCAGCAGCCCGGGGGCGGTTGTCAATCAGCCCCAGCATTTT. It yields the protein CASSPGAVVNQPQHF.

CDR3 DNA sequence: TGCGCCAGCAGCTTGGTTGCAGATACGCAGTATTTT. This gives the protein CASSLVADTQYF. The V gene is TRBV5-1, the J gene TRBJ2-3; D is ambiguous. V gave up 0 bases and J gave up 4 bases, with 3 bases separating them. From germline, CDR1 is SGHRS and CDR2 YFSETQ. The CDR3 totals 12 residues.

This clone was observed a single time. The V gene is TRBV5-1, the J gene TRBJ1-1; the D is unclear. Germline CDR1 reads SGHRS; CDR2 reads YFSETQ. With 2 bases removed from V and 0 bases from J, the gap between germline ends came to 11 bases. The CDR3 is 15 residues long. CDR3 in DNA: TGCGCCAGCAGCTTCCTGGGCCACATGAACACTGAAGCTTTCTTT. Translated: CASSFLGHMNTEAFF. Filled out from reference TRBV5-1 and TRBJ1-1, the complete variable domain reads KAGVTQTPRYLIKTRGQQVTLSCSPISGHRSVSWYQQTPGQGLQFLFEYFSETQRNKGNFPGRFSGRQFSNSRSEMNVSTLELGDSALYLCASSFLGHMNTEAFFGQGTRLTVV.

The chain couples TRBV5-5 to TRBJ1-1; D gene unclear. With 0 bases removed from V and 5 bases from J, the gap between germline ends came to 8 bases. The CDR3 has 13 residues. Per the germline V gene, CDR1 is SGHKS and CDR2 is YYEKEE (reference sequence). CDR3 in amino acids: CASSLERLTEAFF. The CDR3 nucleotides read TGTGCCAGCAGCTTGGAGAGGTTAACTGAAGCTTTCTTT.

The CDR3 sequence: CASSLGQGQETQYF. CDR3 in DNA: TGTGCCAGCAGCCTCGGACAGGGACAAGAGACCCAGTACTTC. V is TRBV5-8 and J is TRBJ2-5; 8 bases map to TRBD1. From germline, CDR1 is SGHTS and CDR2 YDEGEE. The J segment lost 2 bases and the V segment lost 4 bases, leaving 4 bases of the junction unmatched. The CDR3 is 14 residues long.

The chain carries TRBV28 and TRBJ2-7; D is possibly TRBD1 (5 bases). Germline lookup yields CDR1 MDHEN and CDR2 SYDVKM. The CDR3 sequence is 14 residues long. Trimming shortened V by 6 bases and J by 0 bases, and 12 bases separated the two germline ends. The CDR3 DNA reads as TGTGCCAGCAGGGGGCTGGGCAGCTCCTACGAGCAGTACTTC. Residues: CASRGLGSSYEQYF.

The gene calls are TRBV7-3 and TRBJ2-3; D remains ambiguous. CDR3 length: 13 amino acids. V dropped 5 bases and J dropped 6 bases, with 12 bases sitting between them. Germline CDR1 is SGHTA and CDR2 is FQGTGA. The CDR3 DNA sequence: TGTGCCAGCAGCCCACGGACCCGTGATACGCAGTATTTT. It encodes CASSPRTRDTQYF.